The T cell receptor beta chain described here comes from a study of blood T cell repertoires in COVID-19 (dated by TCRdb to 2020 to 2022). Study-level background: The collaborator samples originated in the United States, Italy and Spain and spanned the acute and convalescent phases of COVID-19. The prospective study material was composed of cDNA or gDNA derived from T cells, B-cell-depleted T cells, or PBMCs. Subjects who had been exposed to COVID-19, were actively infected with it, or had recovered from it provided the deeply sampled blood TCRbeta repertoires that made up the dataset. A freely available public database, intended as a resource for researchers studying the immune response to SARS-CoV-2, is where the repertoires were released. Samples were obtained from the ongoing ImmuneRACE study (first 160 participants) and from over 1,000 subjects provided by 6 global collaborators. Nearly every sample came with metadata listing a de-identified subject ID, COVID-19 status, age in years and sex. Where available, HLA class I and class II types were taken from metadata supplied by the sample provider and were not determined by assay-based typing.

The CDR3 goes from the cysteine to the phenylalanine over 14 residues. Here the CDR3 DNA is all that survives: 42 bases in frame from base 1. From the germline V gene, CDR1 is SGHVS and CDR2 is FQNEAQ. The V end loses 4 bases and the J end loses 6 bases, and a stretch of 15 bases separates them. This clone was observed a handful of times. Its specific antigen is unknown. No per-base quality is available; no much larger clone lies one base away. TCRbeta CDR3 regions were amplified from genomic DNA using the immunoSEQ Assay, a bias-controlled multiplex PCR. Turning to the authors' computational methods: The number of nucleated cells in each sample was estimated from the amplification of reference gene primers within the assay. To quantify the absolute abundance of each unique TCRbeta CDR3 rearrangement, sequence reads were collapsed and filtered. For each sample, productive Simpson clonality was calculated by taking the square root of Simpson's diversity index across productive rearrangements. The table comes from immuneACCESS by way of TCRdb, which keeps in-frame sequences with V and J called. Part of the clones is missing from these tables; in studies checked, under half for an unresolved V gene and the rest for unknown reasons. The D gene and trimming were derived from the DNA, and the V and J assignments and clone size from that table. This sample holds 120,000 to 150,000 clones; about four fifths were observed only once. The top ten constitute roughly 8.8% of the sample.

Each collaborating institution followed its own protocols to collect whole blood in K2EDTA tubes. For TCRbeta analysis, collaborator samples were shipped as frozen whole blood, as isolated PBMCs, or as DNA extracted from either sample type. General conclusions and limits of the study: How much clinical and demographic metadata was included differed by source and by participant, and the metadata was provided uncurated.

The chain couples TRBV7-8 to TRBJ1-2, and the D gene may be TRBD1, 6 bases matching. This receptor was taken from a human donor with acute or convalescent COVID-19. The donor label of this sample is uncertain. The specimen sequenced was peripheral blood. The nucleotide sequence is given as TGTGCCAGCAGCTCCGGACGGGGGGCGAATGGCTACACCTTC. Its coded protein is CASSSGRGANGYTF.